The 20 T cell receptor beta chains below all came from one sample that was sequenced in a study of response to subunit inactivated influenza vaccine. TCRdb ran MiXCR on the RT-PCR reads and lists one entry per CDR3 protein. The sample gives around 600,000 distinct CDR3 sequences, 11% of which show up once; around 10% is in the top ten. A further study also used this sample, focusing on T cells expressing NK-cell markers. This second study says: The TCR beta cDNA came from 5'RACE template switching with UMIs.

Sample: PBMCs from blood, taken on the day of vaccination. These receptors originate from a man aged 50 or older who received an inactivated influenza vaccine.

The chain recombines TRBV5-1 with TRBJ2-5; TRBD1 matches at 7 bases. Germline CDR1 and CDR2: SGHRS and YFSETQ. This CDR3 spans 11 amino acids. V lost 4 bases to trimming and J lost 12 bases; unmatched junction nucleotides: 6. The CDR3 DNA sequence: TGCGCCAGCAGCGAGGGACAGTCAAAGTACTTC. Translated, it gives CASSEGQSKYF.

This clonotype was detected a few times. The chain is built from TRBV6-4 and TRBJ2-7; D is unresolved. This CDR3 comprises 15 residues. Trimming left V 7 bases short and J 0 bases short, with 16 bases between. Germline CDR1 is MRHNA and CDR2 is SNTAGT. This chain's CDR3 is CASTPPSEVSYEQYF. The CDR3 DNA sequence: TGTGCCAGCACCCCCCCCAGCGAAGTCTCCTACGAGCAGTACTTC.

This clonotype showed up many times. The J gene is TRBJ1-5, the V gene TRBV6-2 or TRBV6-3; 8 nucleotides match TRBD1. The CDR3 length is 14 residues. From germline, CDR1 is MNHEY and CDR2 SVGEGT. Losses at the gene ends were 7 bases for V and 7 bases for J; bases not matched to a gene: 9. CDR3 DNA: TGTGCCAGCACTGAAGACAGGGGACGCCAGCCCCAGCATTTT. This gives the protein CASTEDRGRQPQHF.

In its sample, this clonotype was seen a few times. The chain employs TRBV6-2 or TRBV6-3 and TRBJ2-4, with 9 bases identical to TRBD2. This CDR3 contains 21 residues. With 6 bases clipped from V and 4 bases from J, the junction kept 25 bases outside the gene matches. The germline CDR1 and CDR2 sequences are MNHEY and SVGEGT. Here the CDR3 reads CASRQTQRGFLAGGMKNIQYF. The CDR3 DNA reads as TGTGCCAGCAGACAGACCCAGCGGGGGTTTCTTGCGGGGGGGATGAAAAACATTCAGTACTTC.

This chain links TRBV28 with TRBJ2-7; no clear D. Germline-derived CDR1 and CDR2 are MDHEN and SYDVKM. Trimming took off 6 bases at V and 0 bases at J, with 24 bases between the two ends. This CDR3 region has 18 residues. CDR3 sequence reads: CASSRIGLSFDRSYEQYF. CDR3 nucleotides: TGTGCCAGCAGCAGAATTGGGTTATCGTTTGACCGCTCCTACGAGCAGTACTTC.

In this sample, this clonotype turned up a few times. This chain joins TRBV5-1 and TRBJ2-1; the match to TRBD2 covers 7 bases. The CDR3 is 16 residues long. The junction had 11 bases not matched to a gene; V was cut back by 4 bases and J by 4 bases. Germline values: CDR1 SGHRS, CDR2 YFSETQ. The CDR3 sequence is CASSQGASGGYNEQFF. The CDR3 region has the DNA TGCGCCAGCAGCCAGGGTGCTAGCGGAGGTTACAATGAGCAGTTCTTC.

This clonotype was seen only a few times. The chain recombines TRBV9 with TRBJ2-7; D may be TRBD2 (7 bases). The V gene lost 7 bases and the J gene lost 3 bases, with 17 bases spanning the gap. Germline CDR1 is SGDLS and CDR2 is YYNGEE. The CDR3 extends over 14 amino acids. The CDR3, as DNA: TGTGCCAGCTCACCGGGGAGGGGGGTCTACGAGCAGTACTTC. Protein: CASSPGRGVYEQYF.

CDR3 bases: TGTGCCAGCAGTCGAATCCGGGACCTGAGGGAGACCCAGTACTTC. It translates to CASSRIRDLRETQYF. The chain is built from TRBV28 and TRBJ2-5; D might be TRBD1 or TRBD2, each matching 5 bases. Germline CDR1 is MDHEN and CDR2 is SYDVKM. V lost 5 bases, J lost 5 bases, and 18 bases lay in between. The CDR3 totals 15 residues.

This clonotype appeared many times. V and J are TRBV7-9 and TRBJ2-5, with D perhaps TRBD1 (6 bases). Germline CDR1 and CDR2: SEHNR and FQNEAQ (reference sequence). CDR3 length equals 14 residues. V shed 3 bases and J shed 1 base, with 9 bases lying between them. The CDR3 loop reads CASSFNRAQETQYF. The CDR3 coding sequence is TGTGCCAGCAGCTTTAACAGGGCCCAAGAGACCCAGTACTTC.

The chain recombines TRBV3-1 with TRBJ2-6; D gene uncertain. The CDR3 sequence is 14 residues long. Trimming took 4 bases from V and 2 from J, leaving 6 bases between them. Per the germline V gene, CDR1 is LGHDT and CDR2 is YNNKEL (reference sequence). CDR3 residues: CASSRLTGANVLTF. CDR3 in DNA: TGTGCCAGCAGCCGACTCACTGGGGCCAACGTCCTGACTTTC.

J is TRBJ2-1 and V is TRBV2; TRBD1 matches 7 bases. Trimming at V came to 2 bases and at J to 5 bases, leaving 6 bases not matched to a gene. The CDR3 totals 15 residues. Germline V gene lookup returns CDR1 SNHLY and CDR2 FYNNEI. CDR3 loop: CASSELDRTNNEQFF. In DNA, the CDR3 is TGTGCCAGCAGTGAATTGGACAGGACAAACAATGAGCAGTTCTTC.

This clonotype was picked up a small number of times. The chain combines TRBV6-2 or TRBV6-3 with TRBJ2-2; D remains ambiguous. The CDR3 totals 14 residues. The V end was cut by 6 bases, the J end by 7 bases, with 15 bases between. Germline values: CDR1 MNHEY, CDR2 SVGEGT. The CDR3 region has the DNA TGTGCCAGCAGCAACTCGGTCCATGGCGGGGAGCTGTTTTTT. Amino acids: CASSNSVHGGELFF.

This clonotype turned up a few times. J is TRBJ2-3 and V is TRBV4-1, with TRBD1 identical over 8 bases. V trimming: 3 bases; J trimming: 4 bases; junction bases outside the gene matches: 9. Germline V gene lookup returns CDR1 MGHRA and CDR2 YSYEKL. The CDR3 spans 16 residues. This CDR3 is CASSHPDRVRADTQYF. In nucleotides, the CDR3 is TGCGCCAGCAGCCATCCGGACAGGGTCAGGGCAGATACGCAGTATTTT.

Ten or more counts support this clonotype. The genes are TRBV5-1 and TRBJ1-1; a weak D match, TRBD1 (5 bases). The CDR3 sequence is 13 residues long. The V gene lost 1 base and the J gene lost 3 bases, with 7 bases spanning the gap. Per the germline V gene, CDR1 is SGHRS and CDR2 is YFSETQ. The CDR3: CASSLWGDTEAFF. The CDR3 nucleotides are TGCGCCAGCAGCTTGTGGGGGGACACTGAAGCTTTCTTT.

V gene TRBV12-3 or TRBV12-4 combines with J gene TRBJ1-1; the D gene is possibly TRBD1 (5 bases). The CDR3 spans 17 residues. Trimming removed 5 bases at V and 0 bases at J, with 19 bases between. The chain's CDR3 is CASSTHLKGQVNTEAFF. DNA of the CDR3: TGTGCCAGCAGTACCCACCTCAAGGGGCAGGTGAACACTGAAGCTTTCTTT.

V is TRBV15 and J is TRBJ2-5; D is ambiguous. This CDR3 comprises 12 residues. Trimming took 1 base from V and 3 from J, leaving 3 bases between them. Germline V gene sequence: CDR1 LNHNV, CDR2 YYDKDF (reference sequence). The CDR3 sequence: CATSRVEETQYF. Written as DNA, the CDR3 is TGTGCCACCAGCAGAGTCGAAGAGACCCAGTACTTC.

The gene calls are TRBV10-3 and TRBJ1-2; 10 nucleotides match TRBD1. The germline V gene has CDR1 ENHRY and CDR2 SYGVKD. The CDR3 length is 17 residues. After removal of 3 bases from V and 6 bases from J, the junction contained 13 bases not matched to a gene. CDR3 DNA sequence: TGTGCCATCAGTGATCTTCCCCCGGGACAGGGGTTAGATGGCTACACCTTC. Translation gives CAISDLPPGQGLDGYTF.

This clonotype has ten or more counts. The chain carries TRBV15 and TRBJ2-5; D is unclear. The length of the CDR3 is 12 residues. Germline V gene data show CDR1 as LNHNV and CDR2 as YYDKDF (reference sequence). With 5 bases removed from V and 7 bases from J, the gap between germline ends came to 11 bases. CDR3 loop: CATSAARGTQYF. The CDR3 coding sequence is TGTGCCACCAGCGCCGCACGCGGGACCCAGTACTTC.

This clonotype has ten or more counts. The gene calls are TRBV11-2 and TRBJ2-3, with 7 bases matching TRBD1. Germline V gene lookup returns CDR1 SGHAT and CDR2 FQNNGV. This CDR3 has 13 residues. With V trimmed by 5 bases and J by 3 bases, 2 bases remained unmatched. In DNA form, the CDR3 reads TGTGCCAGCAGCGAACAGGGGACAGATACGCAGTATTTT. Translation gives CASSEQGTDTQYF.

This clonotype was counted at least ten times. The V gene is TRBV12-3 or TRBV12-4, the J gene TRBJ1-5; 7 nucleotides align to TRBD1. V shed 2 bases and J 3 bases; nucleotides not matched to a gene: 4. The CDR3 sequence is 15 residues long. In nucleotides, the CDR3 is TGTGCCAGCAGTTTAAATCAGGGGGACAATCAGCCCCAGCATTTT. Protein sequence: CASSLNQGDNQPQHF.